The 20 T cell receptor beta chains below all came from one sample that was sequenced in a study of graft-versus-host responses after intestinal transplantation. Some clones are missing from TCRdb's copy, which holds only in-frame ones; the method was immunoSEQ multiplex PCR. The sample comprises fewer than 110,000 clones, 90% to 95% of which are singletons, and 1.2% rests with the top ten. No antigens are known for them. The sample was unstimulated CD8+ T cells sorted from spleen or lymph node cells, taken before intestinal transplant. These TCRs come from a human donor who received an intestinal transplant.

The chain joins TRBV13 to TRBJ2-7, with D maybe TRBD2 (5 bases). The germline V gene encodes CDR1 PRHDT and CDR2 FYEKMQ (reference sequence). Deletions cut 5 bases from V and 7 bases from J, with 12 bases between. This CDR3 is 12 amino acids long. The CDR3 reads CASSLASAEQYF. CDR3 sequence (DNA): TGTGCCAGCAGCCTAGCCTCGGCTGAGCAGTACTTC. Full variable domain (missing parts from reference TRBV13 and TRBJ2-7): AAGVIQSPRHLIKEKRETATLKCYPIPRHDTVYWYQQGPGQDPQFLISFYEKMQSDKGSIPDRFSAQQFSDYHSELNMSSLELGDSALYFCASSLASAEQYFGPGTRLTVT.

This chain connects TRBV9 to TRBJ2-2; D is possibly TRBD2 (7 bases). The CDR3 has 17 residues. Germline V CDR1 and CDR2: SGDLS, YYNGEE. Trimming left V 2 bases short and J 1 base short, with 15 bases between. CDR3 sequence reads: CASSVGRGGLNTGELFF. The CDR3 DNA reads as TGTGCCAGCAGCGTGGGGAGGGGGGGCCTGAACACCGGGGAGCTGTTTTTT. The entire variable domain, with the rest obtained from reference TRBV9 and TRBJ2-2, is as follows: DSGVTQTPKHLITATGQRVTLRCSPRSGDLSVYWYQQSLDQGLQFLIQYYNGEERAKGNILERFSAQQFPDLHSELNLSSLELGDSALYFCASSVGRGGLNTGELFFGEGSRLTVL.

The CDR3 DNA reads as TGTGCCAGCTCACCGACCGGGGATGACTATAATTCACCCCTCCACTTT. This gives the protein CASSPTGDDYNSPLHF. The gene calls are TRBV18 and TRBJ1-6; D gene ambiguous. In germline, CDR1 is KGHSH, CDR2 LQKENI. V lost 3 bases and J 3 bases, leaving 12 bases between the germline ends. This CDR3 is built from 16 residues.

This sequence joins TRBV7-8 and TRBJ2-7; D is unclear. CDR3 length: 18 amino acids. Between the trimmed V and J ends, which lost 0 bases and 7 bases, there was a span of 25 bases. Germline lookup yields CDR1 SGHVS and CDR2 FQNEAQ. Written as DNA, the CDR3 is TGTGCCAGCAGCTTAGCCGACGAGGTAGGGCAGGCGACTGGGGAGCAGTACTTC. It is translated as CASSLADEVGQATGEQYF. Full variable domain (missing parts from reference TRBV7-8 and TRBJ2-7): GAGVSQSPRYKVAKRGQDVALRCDPISGHVSLFWYQQALGQGPEFLTYFQNEAQLDKSGLPSDRFFAERPEGSVSTLKIQRTQQEDSAVYLCASSLADEVGQATGEQYFGPGTRLTVT.

The chain joins TRBV2 to TRBJ2-7; TRBD1 matches 8 bases. The ends lost 6 bases at V and 0 bases at J; junction bases unmatched: 4. The CDR3 loop spans 14 amino acids. From germline, CDR1 is SNHLY and CDR2 FYNNEI. CDR3 sequence: CASSGQGGSYEQYF. CDR3 DNA sequence: TGTGCCAGCAGCGGACAGGGAGGCTCCTACGAGCAGTACTTC.

The chain links TRBV4-2 to TRBJ2-3; no firm D call. Trimming removed 4 bases from V and 0 bases from J, with 14 bases in between. CDR3 size: 16 residues. Looked up from germline, CDR1 is LGHNA and CDR2 is YNFKEQ. The CDR3 region is CASSPRSESSTDTQYF. CDR3 DNA: TGTGCCAGCAGCCCCCGATCGGAGTCTAGCACAGATACGCAGTATTTT.

V usage is TRBV10-1 and J usage is TRBJ2-3, with 7 nucleotides matching TRBD2. V lost 6 bases, J lost 3 bases, and 3 bases stayed unmatched. The length of the CDR3 is 13 residues. CDR1 and CDR2 (germline): WNHNN, SYGVQD (reference sequence). CDR3 in amino acids: CASSGTNTDTQYF. In DNA form, the CDR3 reads TGCGCCAGCAGCGGGACTAATACAGATACGCAGTATTTT.

The chain has TRBV18 and TRBJ2-3; D gene uncertain. Germline V gene data show CDR1 as KGHSH and CDR2 as LQKENI. V lost 8 bases to trimming and J lost 1 base, with 1 base between them. This CDR3 has 10 residues. CDR3 in amino acids: CASRTDTQYF. The CDR3 DNA follows: TGTGCCAGCCGCACAGATACGCAGTATTTT.

The chain joins TRBV6-1 to TRBJ2-1; a possible D gene is TRBD2 (5 bases). V was cut by 7 bases and J by 6 bases, with 10 bases left in between. The germline gives CDR1 MNHNS, CDR2 SASEGT. This CDR3 contains 12 residues. Written as DNA, the CDR3 is TGTGCCAGCACCGGGGTCGGCAATGAGCAGTTCTTC. Protein: CASTGVGNEQFF.

This rearrangement joins TRBV4-1 to TRBJ2-1, with D hard to call. Trimming took 1 base from V and 6 from J, leaving 10 bases between them. CDR1 and CDR2 (germline): MGHRA, YSYEKL. The CDR3 spans 14 residues. Here the CDR3 DNA reads TGCGCCAGCAGCCAAGCTGGTAGTCGCAATGAGCAGTTCTTC. This sequence encodes CASSQAGSRNEQFF.

This clone has a handful of counts. The CDR3 region is CAWSPGTGSGTEAFF. The CDR3 nucleotides read TGTGCCTGGAGTCCGGGGACAGGGTCTGGGACTGAAGCTTTCTTT. The chain recombines TRBV30 with TRBJ1-1; 9 nucleotides match TRBD1. CDR3 size: 15 residues. Germline CDR1 is GTSNPN and CDR2 is SVGIG (reference sequence). The junction had 9 bases not matched to a gene; V was cut back by 2 bases and J by 5 bases.

This chain connects TRBV7-8 to TRBJ2-6; maybe TRBD1 (6 bases). The CDR3 totals 17 residues. V was clipped by 3 bases and J by 0 bases, with 12 bases between them. Germline V gene data show CDR1 as SGHVS and CDR2 as FQNEAQ. The CDR3 region is CASSLWGQGSGANVLTF. CDR3 DNA sequence: TGTGCCAGCAGCTTGTGGGGACAAGGCTCTGGGGCCAACGTCCTGACTTTC.

CDR3 residues: CASTLIRGTNEKLFF. The CDR3 DNA reads TGTGCCAGCACCCTGATACGGGGGACTAATGAAAAACTGTTTTTT. The chain carries TRBV6-1 and TRBJ1-4; possible D gene TRBD1, 5 bases. The V gene lost 7 bases and the J gene lost 2 bases, with 14 bases spanning the gap. Germline CDR1 reads MNHNS; CDR2 reads SASEGT. CDR3 length: 15 amino acids.

The DNA of the CDR3 is TGTGCCACCAGCCCTCGTGGGGCCCTAGGGGAAAAACTGTTTTTT. Protein sequence: CATSPRGALGEKLFF. This chain joins TRBV15 and TRBJ1-4; TRBD1 is a possible D gene (5 bases). V lost 5 bases and J 8 bases, leaving 18 bases between the germline ends. In germline, CDR1 is LNHNV, CDR2 YYDKDF (reference sequence). CDR3 length equals 15 residues.

Here the CDR3 reads CASSFSDLGDTIYF. CDR3 in DNA: TGTGCCAGCAGCTTCTCGGACTTAGGGGACACCATATATTTT. The V call is TRBV13, the J call TRBJ1-3; perhaps TRBD1 as D (5 bases). With 3 bases removed from V and 8 bases from J, the gap between germline ends came to 14 bases. The V gene's germline CDR1 is PRHDT and CDR2 FYEKMQ (reference sequence). CDR3 length: 14 amino acids.

The chain employs TRBV19 and TRBJ2-1, with a weak D call TRBD2 (6 bases). Trimming pared 7 bases from V and 4 bases from J, leaving 11 bases between. CDR3 size: 13 residues. The germline V gene has CDR1 LNHDA and CDR2 SQIVND (reference sequence). The CDR3 DNA reads as TGTGCCAGTACGGGAGATGCTTACAATGAGCAGTTCTTC. Amino acid sequence: CASTGDAYNEQFF.

The gene calls are TRBV9 and TRBJ1-5; TRBD1 might be the D (6 bases). Trimming took off 0 bases at V and 7 bases at J, with 11 bases between the two ends. This CDR3 has 14 amino acids. The germline V gene has CDR1 SGDLS and CDR2 YYNGEE. This chain's CDR3 is CASSVGGPGQPQHF. DNA of the CDR3: TGTGCCAGCAGCGTAGGGGGGCCCGGGCAGCCCCAGCATTTT.

This rearrangement joins TRBV4-1 to TRBJ1-5; possibly TRBD1 for D (5 bases). The CDR3 has 15 residues. V was pared by 1 base and J by 2 bases, with 9 bases between. CDR1 is MGHRA, CDR2 YSYEKL, per germline. Here the CDR3 reads CASSQGQGGNQPQHF. The CDR3 DNA reads as TGCGCCAGCAGCCAAGGGCAGGGTGGCAATCAGCCCCAGCATTTT.

CDR3 sequence reads: CASSLVGPFYEQFF. CDR3 bases: TGTGCCAGCAGCTTGGTCGGACCCTTCTATGAGCAGTTCTTC. The chain links TRBV5-4 to TRBJ2-1; D uncertain. This CDR3 is 14 amino acids long. The V gene's germline CDR1 is SGHNT and CDR2 YYREEE (reference sequence). V was clipped by 0 bases and J by 8 bases, with 12 bases between them.

The rearrangement links TRBV10-2 to TRBJ1-5; D not certain. Trimming pared 0 bases from V and 0 bases from J, leaving 9 bases between. From germline, CDR1 is WSHSY and CDR2 SAAADI. The CDR3 spans 16 residues. This chain's CDR3 is CASSESSDYSNQPQHF. The DNA of the CDR3 is TGCGCCAGCAGTGAGTCGTCGGATTATAGCAATCAGCCCCAGCATTTT.